This TCR beta chain emerged from a study of shared clonotypes between healthy human individuals. Background on the study: Two women and a few men aged 18 to 49 made up the donors. Each donor's CD4 naive and CD4 memory cells filled three plates apiece, CD8 naive two, and CD8 memory one.

The V and J ends lost 5 bases and 6 bases respectively, with 13 bases between them. This CDR3 is 13 amino acids long. Germline CDR1 MDHEN, CDR2 SYDVKM. In the original workflow: Junction-only sequences without quality scores were provided by ImmunoSEQ, so filtering was different. Assay used: immunoSEQ multiplex PCR; TCRdb lists only in-frame clones, some missing. V and J calls and clone size are given by that table; D and trimming were obtained from the DNA. The table lists under 850,000 clones, approximately 72% of them singletons, with approximately 2% in the top ten. Material: memory CD4+ T cells sorted from blood. Subset: CD45RA-negative fraction. This chain connects TRBV28 to TRBJ1-2; tentatively, D is TRBD1 (6 bases). The TCR was taken from a woman younger than 45 in good health. The CDR3 coding sequence is TGTGCCAGCAGTCGAGGGGGAAATAATGGCTACACCTTC. Its protein product is CASSRGGNNGYTF.